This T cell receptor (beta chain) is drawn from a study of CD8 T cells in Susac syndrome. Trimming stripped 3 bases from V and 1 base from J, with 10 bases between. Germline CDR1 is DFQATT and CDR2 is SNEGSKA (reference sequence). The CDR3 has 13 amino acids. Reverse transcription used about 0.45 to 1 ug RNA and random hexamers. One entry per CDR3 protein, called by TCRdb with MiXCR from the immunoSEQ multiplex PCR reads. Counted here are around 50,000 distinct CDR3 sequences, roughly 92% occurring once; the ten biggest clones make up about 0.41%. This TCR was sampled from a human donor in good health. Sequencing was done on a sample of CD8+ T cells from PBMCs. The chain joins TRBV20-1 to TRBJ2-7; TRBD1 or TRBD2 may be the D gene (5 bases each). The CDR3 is CSASGTTSYEQYF. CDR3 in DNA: TGCAGTGCTAGCGGGACGACTTCCTACGAGCAGTACTTC.